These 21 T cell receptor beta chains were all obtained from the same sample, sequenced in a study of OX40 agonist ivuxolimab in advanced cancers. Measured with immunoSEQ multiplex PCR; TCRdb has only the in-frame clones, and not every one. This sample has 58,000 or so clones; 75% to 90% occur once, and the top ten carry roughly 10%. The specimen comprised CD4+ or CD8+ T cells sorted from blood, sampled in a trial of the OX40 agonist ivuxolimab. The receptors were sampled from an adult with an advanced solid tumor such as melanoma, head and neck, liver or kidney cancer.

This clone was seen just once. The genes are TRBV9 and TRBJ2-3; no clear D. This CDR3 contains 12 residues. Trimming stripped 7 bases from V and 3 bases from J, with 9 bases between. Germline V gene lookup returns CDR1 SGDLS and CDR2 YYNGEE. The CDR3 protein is CASGTLTDTQYF. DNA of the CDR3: TGTGCCAGCGGTACGTTGACAGATACGCAGTATTTT.

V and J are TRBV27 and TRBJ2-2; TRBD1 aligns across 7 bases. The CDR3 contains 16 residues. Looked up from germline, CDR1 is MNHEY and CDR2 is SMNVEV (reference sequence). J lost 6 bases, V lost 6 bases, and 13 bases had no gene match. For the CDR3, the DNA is TGTGCCAGCAGCCGAAAGACAGGGTGGTCTGCCGGGGAGCTGTTTTTT. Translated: CASSRKTGWSAGELFF.

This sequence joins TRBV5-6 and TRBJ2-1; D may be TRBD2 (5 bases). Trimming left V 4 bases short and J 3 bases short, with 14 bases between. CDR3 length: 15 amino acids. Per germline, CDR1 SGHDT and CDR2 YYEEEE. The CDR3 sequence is CASSQTGGFYNEQFF. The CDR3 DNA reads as TGTGCCAGCAGCCAGACGGGCGGGTTCTACAATGAGCAGTTCTTC.

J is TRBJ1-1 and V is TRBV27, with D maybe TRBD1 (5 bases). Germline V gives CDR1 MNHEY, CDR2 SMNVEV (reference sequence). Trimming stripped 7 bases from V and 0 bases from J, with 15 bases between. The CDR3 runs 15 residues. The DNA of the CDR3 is TGTGCCAGCAACCTCCACCGGGACCTGAACACTGAAGCTTTCTTT. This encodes CASNLHRDLNTEAFF.

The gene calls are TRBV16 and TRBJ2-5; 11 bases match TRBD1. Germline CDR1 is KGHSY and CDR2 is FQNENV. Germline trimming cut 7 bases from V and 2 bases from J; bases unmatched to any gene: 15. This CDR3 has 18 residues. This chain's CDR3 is CASTPHRGTGGRQETQYF. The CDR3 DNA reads TGTGCCAGCACCCCCCACCGGGGGACAGGGGGGCGTCAAGAGACCCAGTACTTC.

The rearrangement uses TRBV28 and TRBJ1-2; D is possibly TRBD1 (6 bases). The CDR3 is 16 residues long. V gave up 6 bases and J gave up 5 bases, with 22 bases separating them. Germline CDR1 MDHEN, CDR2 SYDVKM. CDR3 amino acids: CASSPGDGNRAYGYTF. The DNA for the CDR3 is TGTGCCAGCAGCCCAGGGGATGGTAACCGGGCGTATGGCTACACCTTC.

In DNA, the CDR3 is TGTGCCAGCAAATGGCGGACAGACCAAGAGACCCAGTACTTC. Translated: CASKWRTDQETQYF. The chain couples TRBV6-5 to TRBJ2-5; tentatively, D is TRBD1 (6 bases). Germline V CDR1 and CDR2: MNHEY, SVGAGI. The V end was cut by 7 bases, the J end by 0 bases, with 12 bases between. The CDR3 runs 14 residues.

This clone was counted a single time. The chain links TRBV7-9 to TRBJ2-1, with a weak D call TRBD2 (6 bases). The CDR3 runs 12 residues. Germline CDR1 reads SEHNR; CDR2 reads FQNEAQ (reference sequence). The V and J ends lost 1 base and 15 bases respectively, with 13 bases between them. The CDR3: CASSLVGGSTFF. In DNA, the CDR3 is TGTGCCAGCAGCTTAGTAGGAGGGAGTACGTTCTTC.

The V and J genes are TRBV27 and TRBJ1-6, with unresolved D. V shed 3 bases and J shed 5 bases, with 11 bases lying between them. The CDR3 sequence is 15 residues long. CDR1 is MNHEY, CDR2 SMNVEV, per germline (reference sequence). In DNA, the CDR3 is TGTGCCAGCAGTTTGGATGTGGTTAATAATTCACCCCTCCACTTT. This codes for CASSLDVVNNSPLHF.

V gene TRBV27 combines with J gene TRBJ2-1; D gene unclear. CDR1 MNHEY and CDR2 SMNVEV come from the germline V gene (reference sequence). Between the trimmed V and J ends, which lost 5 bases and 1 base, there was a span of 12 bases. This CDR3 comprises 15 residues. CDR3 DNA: TGTGCCAGCAGTACACTTTCTCCTTCCTACAATGAGCAGTTCTTC. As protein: CASSTLSPSYNEQFF.

The CDR3 protein is CASSVTMGRTDTQYF. CDR3 bases: TGTGCCAGCAGTGTGACGATGGGGCGGACAGATACGCAGTATTTT. The V gene is TRBV6-1, the J gene TRBJ2-3; D is possibly TRBD1 (5 bases). Germline CDR1 MNHNS, CDR2 SASEGT. CDR3 length equals 15 residues. Trimming removed 4 bases at V and 3 bases at J, with 14 bases between.

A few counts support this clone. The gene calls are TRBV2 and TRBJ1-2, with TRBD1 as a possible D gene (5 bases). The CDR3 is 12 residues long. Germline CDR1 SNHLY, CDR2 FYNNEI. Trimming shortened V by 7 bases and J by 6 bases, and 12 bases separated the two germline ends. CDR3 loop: CASNLGADGYTF. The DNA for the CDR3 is TGTGCCAGCAATTTAGGGGCCGATGGCTACACCTTC. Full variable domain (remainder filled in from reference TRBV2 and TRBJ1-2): EPEVTQTPSHQVTQMGQEVILRCVPISNHLYFYWYRQILGQKVEFLVSFYNNEISEKSEIFDDQFSVERPDGSNFTLKIRSTKLEDSAMYFCASNLGADGYTFGSGTRLTVV.

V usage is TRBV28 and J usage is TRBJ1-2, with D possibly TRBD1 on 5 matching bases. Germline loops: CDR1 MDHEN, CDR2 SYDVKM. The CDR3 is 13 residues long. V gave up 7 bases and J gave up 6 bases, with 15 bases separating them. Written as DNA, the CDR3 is TGTGCCAGCACCCAGGGTGGGGCCAATGGCTACACCTTC. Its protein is CASTQGGANGYTF.

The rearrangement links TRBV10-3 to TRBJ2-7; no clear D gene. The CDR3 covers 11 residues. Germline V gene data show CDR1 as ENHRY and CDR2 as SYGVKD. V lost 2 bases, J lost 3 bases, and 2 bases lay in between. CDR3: CAISEDYEQYF. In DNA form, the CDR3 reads TGTGCCATCAGTGAGGACTACGAGCAGTACTTC.

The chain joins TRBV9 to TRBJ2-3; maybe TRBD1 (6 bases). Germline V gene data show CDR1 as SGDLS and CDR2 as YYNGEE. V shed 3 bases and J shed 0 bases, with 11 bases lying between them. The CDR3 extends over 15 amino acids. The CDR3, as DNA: TGTGCCAGCAGCGCCTGGACAGAGAGCACAGATACGCAGTATTTT. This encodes CASSAWTESTDTQYF.

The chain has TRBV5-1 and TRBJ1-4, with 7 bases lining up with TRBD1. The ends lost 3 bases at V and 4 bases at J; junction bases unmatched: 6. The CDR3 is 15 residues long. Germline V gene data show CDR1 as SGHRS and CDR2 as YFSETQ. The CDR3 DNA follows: TGCGCCAGCAGCTCGATGACAGGGAGTAATGAAAAACTGTTTTTT. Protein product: CASSSMTGSNEKLFF.

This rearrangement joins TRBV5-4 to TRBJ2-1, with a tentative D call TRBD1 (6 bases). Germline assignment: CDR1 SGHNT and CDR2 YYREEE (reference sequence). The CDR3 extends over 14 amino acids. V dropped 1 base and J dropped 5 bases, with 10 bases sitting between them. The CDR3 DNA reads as TGTGCCAGCAGCTTGCGACAGGCCAACAATGAGCAGTTCTTC. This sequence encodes CASSLRQANNEQFF.

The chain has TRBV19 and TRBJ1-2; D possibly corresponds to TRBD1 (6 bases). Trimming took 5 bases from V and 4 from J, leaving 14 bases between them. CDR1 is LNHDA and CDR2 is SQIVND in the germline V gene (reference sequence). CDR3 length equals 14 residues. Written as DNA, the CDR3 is TGTGCCAGTAGTCCAACGACAGGACTCTATGGCTACACCTTC. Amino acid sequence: CASSPTTGLYGYTF.

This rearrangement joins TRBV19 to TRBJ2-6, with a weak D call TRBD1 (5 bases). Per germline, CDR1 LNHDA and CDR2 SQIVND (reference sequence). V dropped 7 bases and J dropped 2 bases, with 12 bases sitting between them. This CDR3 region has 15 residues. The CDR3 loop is CASTPGRAGANVLTF. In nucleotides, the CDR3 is TGTGCCAGTACCCCCGGCAGGGCTGGGGCCAACGTCCTGACTTTC.

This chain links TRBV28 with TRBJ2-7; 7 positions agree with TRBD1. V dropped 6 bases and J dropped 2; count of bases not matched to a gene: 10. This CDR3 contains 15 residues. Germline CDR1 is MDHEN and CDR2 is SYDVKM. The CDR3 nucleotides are TGTGCCAGCAGCGCAACAGGGGCGATACCCTACGAGCAGTACTTC. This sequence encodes CASSATGAIPYEQYF.

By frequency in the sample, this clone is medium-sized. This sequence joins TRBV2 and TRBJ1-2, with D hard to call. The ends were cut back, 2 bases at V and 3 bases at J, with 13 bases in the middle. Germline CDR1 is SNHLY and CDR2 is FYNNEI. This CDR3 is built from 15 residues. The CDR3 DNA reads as TGTGCCAGCAGTGAATCCGGGTTGAGGGACTATGGCTACACCTTC. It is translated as CASSESGLRDYGYTF.